This paragraph covers one TCR beta chain sequence. What it binds is unknown. These data belong to a study of cytomegalovirus exposure and HLA in healthy donors. PCR amplification relied on 60 Vbeta primers (plus 13 Jbeta primers). Assay used: immunoSEQ multiplex PCR; TCRdb lists only in-frame clones, some missing. Among some 200,000 clones listed, 81% were seen once. Germline CDR1 SQVTM, CDR2 ANQGSEA. The CDR3 is 14 residues long. V was clipped by 1 base and J by 5 bases; unmatched bases: 5. Whole-study results and caveats: It was approximately 170 TCR beta chains that were listed as cytomegalovirus-associated.

The gene calls are TRBV29-1 and TRBJ1-1, with 9 bases aligning to TRBD1. Source material: PBMCs. This TCR derives from a man aged 45-65 years in good health and CMV-seronegative. The CDR3 loop reads CSVEGTGTGTEAFF. CDR3 coding DNA: TGCAGCGTTGAAGGGACAGGGACAGGGACTGAAGCTTTCTTT.